This T cell receptor beta chain was found in a study of T-cell reconstitution after alpha-beta-depleted transplantation in children. A library of TCRbeta sequences, prepared with unique molecular identifiers, was generated. TCRdb analysed the PCR reads with MiXCR anew, one entry per CDR3 protein. Among approximately 500,000 distinct CDR3 sequences listed, roughly a tenth were seen once. Study results and caveats: Newly generated T cells supplied most T-cell counts and diversity one year post-transplant. The origin of high day-60 TCRbeta diversity in some patients lay in surviving recipient T cells and thymic progenitors. Expanded graft clones numbering several hundred reportedly gave rise to alpha-beta T cells about two months after transplant.

This CDR3 has 16 residues. Germline CDR1 reads SGHDT; CDR2 reads YYEEEE. The ends lost 4 bases at V and 6 bases at J; junction bases unmatched: 11. There are a few counts of this clonotype. Its antigen remains unidentified. The TCR comes from a child aged 2 to 10 with inherited bone marrow failure, due to receive a stem cell transplant. The input for sequencing was PBMCs, taken before TCRalphabeta/CD19-depleted stem cell transplant. The chain carries TRBV5-6 and TRBJ2-3, with 10 bases that match TRBD2. The CDR3 region has the DNA TGTGCCAGCAGCCCGAAGACGCTAGCGGGAGATGATACGCAGTATTTT. Translation: CASSPKTLAGDDTQYF.